This TCR beta chain was captured in a study of T cell responses to AZD1222 COVID-19 vaccine. Study-wide results and caveats: Unmutated variant regions are reportedly targeted by nearly half of spike-specific TCRs. Two doses of AZD1222 preceded a rise in Spike-specific TCR breadth and depth. Regions 160-218 and 743-854 dominated among vaccine-associated CD4 TCRs spanning spike. Repertoires in all cases were sampled only once the peak T cell response had passed.

The germline CDR1 and CDR2 sequences are ENHRY and SYGVKD. CDR3 length: 15 residues. The V gene lost 3 bases and the J gene lost 2 bases, with 14 bases spanning the gap. Remarks on this clone: The antigen is not known.

TCRdb's copy holds only in-frame clones and misses some; the assay was immunoSEQ multiplex PCR. The data hold about 160,000 clones, with more than 85% observed a single time. Specimen: peripheral blood, collected on day 0 of AZD1222 vaccination. The genes are TRBV10-3 and TRBJ2-7; D might be TRBD1 or TRBD2, each matching 5 bases. This sequence was found in an adult in good health. The CDR3 DNA reads as TGTGCCATCAGTGACGGGGTCAGGGCTCCCTACGAGCAGTACTTC. Translating it yields CAISDGVRAPYEQYF.